This T cell receptor beta chain was sequenced in a study of blood T cell repertoires in COVID-19. Background on the study: From the United States, Italy and Spain came samples of acute and convalescent COVID-19. The analysed material was cDNA or gDNA that came from T cells, B-cell-depleted T cells, or PBMCs.

It was during active infection that Seattle patients were enrolled and then longitudinally followed. Study processing details: Amplification from reference gene primers served as the basis for estimated nucleated cell counts. Using immunoSEQ multiplex PCR, the repertoire was profiled, and TCRdb retains in-frame clones only, with some absent. V, J and clone size are taken as reported in that table, and D and trimming were inferred from the DNA itself. The sample shows 200,000 to 250,000 clones, approximately 90% of them seen only once. Sequencing was done on a sample of peripheral blood. The TCR originated in a young man with COVID-19, enrolled during active disease.

CDR3 in DNA: TGTGCCAGCAGCCGAAACCCTTCCGGGACACCGAGCTCCTACGAGCAGTACTTC. This encodes CASSRNPSGTPSSYEQYF. V and J are TRBV3-1 (or the pseudogene TRBV3-2) and TRBJ2-7; TRBD1 might be the D (6 bases). V was clipped by 4 bases and J by 0 bases, with 22 bases between them. Germline V gene data show CDR1 as LGHDT and CDR2 as YNNKEL (reference sequence). The length of the CDR3 is 18 residues.